Listed below are T cell receptor beta chains from one sample, sequenced in a study of spatial heterogeneity in lung cancer. TCRdb itself ran the 5' RACE reads through MiXCR, one entry per CDR3 protein. Of around 100,000 distinct CDR3 sequences in the sample, approximately 4.4% were seen once. The source material was lung tumor tissue, sampled at surgery. The source of these receptors is a male donor with early-stage non-small cell lung cancer. The conserved cysteine and the conserved F or W are not part of the CDR3 here.

v_gene,CDR3aa
TRBV9,ASSVVPPIVLGGGTNEKLF
TRBV6-6,ASSRLLDGYT
TRBV24-1,AARTSGRIGPLYEQY
TRBV4-1,ASSQVFNPYEQY
TRBV20-1,SARAGTDQTDTQY
TRBV6-2/TRBV6-3,ASREQGADYEQY
TRBV29-1,SAAGFTDTQY
TRBV30,AWGLSTNNEQF
TRBV10-3,ATGVSSGLAADTQY
TRBV7-2,ASSPYGGANEKLF
TRBV12-3/TRBV12-4,ASSSWTGGHEQF
TRBV18,ASSPRGSLATNEKLF
TRBV28,ASSPRTATDTQY
TRBV3-1,ASSQGQNYGYT
TRBV6-5,ASSYTYSSLSTDTQY
TRBV12-3/TRBV12-4,ASSPEGSTQY
TRBV20-1,SAKRIGSGELF